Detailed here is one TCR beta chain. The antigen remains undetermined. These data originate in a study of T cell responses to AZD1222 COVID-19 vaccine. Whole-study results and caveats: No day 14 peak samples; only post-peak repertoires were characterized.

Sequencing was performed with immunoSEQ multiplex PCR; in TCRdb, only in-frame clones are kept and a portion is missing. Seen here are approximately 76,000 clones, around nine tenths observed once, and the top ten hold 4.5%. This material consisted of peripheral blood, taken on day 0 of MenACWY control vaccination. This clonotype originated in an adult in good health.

As DNA, the CDR3 is TGTGCCAGCAGTTTATACTCGCAGCAAAATCAGCCCCAGCATTTT. Protein: CASSLYSQQNQPQHF. The V gene is TRBV28, the J gene TRBJ1-5; D gene ambiguous. Trimming took 1 base from V and 4 from J, leaving 11 bases between them. Germline values: CDR1 MDHEN, CDR2 SYDVKM. CDR3 length equals 15 residues. The variable domain in full, completed from reference TRBV28 and TRBJ1-5, reads DVKVTQSSRYLVKRTGEKVFLECVQDMDHENMFWYRQDPGLGLRLIYFSYDVKMKEKGDIPEGYSVSREKKERFSLILESASTNQTSMYLCASSLYSQQNQPQHFGDGTRLSIL.